Below, 8 T cell receptor beta chains from the same sample are listed, as sequenced in a study of T cell responses to AZD1222 COVID-19 vaccine. Libraries were prepared by immunoSEQ multiplex PCR; TCRdb keeps only in-frame clonotypes and omits some of them. The sample has more than 35,000 clones, 65% to 85% seen once. Source: peripheral blood, taken on day 0 of AZD1222 vaccination. These receptors were obtained from an adult in good health.

A word on this clone: One junction end does not reproduce the germline sequence, and a read error may be involved. J is TRBJ2-7 and V is TRBV3-1 (or the pseudogene TRBV3-2); 7 bases line up with TRBD2. The CDR3 spans 13 residues. Germline CDR1 LGHDT, CDR2 YNNKEL (reference sequence). The CDR3 reads CASSQDGAGVPLF. CDR3 DNA sequence: TGTGCCAGCAGCCAAGATGGTGCGGGAGTTCCGCTGTTC.

The V call is TRBV7-2, the J call TRBJ1-6; D remains unclear. In germline, CDR1 is SGHTA, CDR2 FQGNSA. The germline V and J ends were trimmed by 5 bases and 1 base, with 15 bases remaining between them. The CDR3 length is 17 residues. In DNA, the CDR3 is TGTGCCAGCAGCCATTTGAGTACGGGGTCCTATAATTCACCCCTCCACTTT. This sequence encodes CASSHLSTGSYNSPLHF.

The chain links TRBV28 to TRBJ2-3; 8 bases map to TRBD1. V lost 1 base to trimming and J lost 3 bases; unmatched junction nucleotides: 9. CDR1 and CDR2 from the germline V gene are MDHEN and SYDVKM. The CDR3 length is 17 residues. The DNA of the CDR3 is TGTGCCAGCAGTTTATTGGCGACAGGGGCGGAAACAGATACGCAGTATTTT. It codes for CASSLLATGAETDTQYF.

This clone was seen more than once but under ten times. The chain carries TRBV7-8 and TRBJ1-1; D gene unclear. CDR3 size: 13 residues. V lost 2 bases and J 0 bases, leaving 4 bases between the germline ends. Germline CDR1 and CDR2: SGHVS and FQNEAQ. CDR3 nucleotide sequence: TGTGCCAGCAGCTTACGAATGAACACTGAAGCTTTCTTT. Amino acid sequence: CASSLRMNTEAFF.

The J gene is TRBJ1-2, the V gene TRBV30, with TRBD1 identical over 7 bases. The V segment lost 3 bases and the J segment 4 bases; nucleotides outside the gene matches: 5. The CDR3 has 13 amino acids. CDR1 and CDR2 (germline): GTSNPN, SVGIG (reference sequence). The CDR3 sequence: CAWSRDRPYGYTF. CDR3 nucleotide sequence: TGTGCCTGGAGCAGGGACAGACCCTATGGCTACACCTTC.

The gene calls are TRBV7-9 and TRBJ1-5; D unresolved. Germline V lookup: CDR1 SEHNR, CDR2 FQNEAQ (reference sequence). The CDR3 is 12 residues long. Trimming took 1 base from V and 9 from J, leaving 7 bases between them. This CDR3 reads CASSLVPGPQHF. In nucleotides, the CDR3 is TGTGCCAGCAGCTTAGTCCCCGGGCCCCAGCATTTT.

The chain couples TRBV4-3 to TRBJ1-1; D unclear. This CDR3 contains 15 residues. Germline lookup yields CDR1 LGHNA and CDR2 YSLEER. The V gene lost 4 bases and the J gene lost 4 bases, with 16 bases spanning the gap. The CDR3 bases are TGCGCCAGCAGCCTAGCGACGGGCGTGGTCACTGAAGCTTTCTTT. Protein: CASSLATGVVTEAFF.

This chain links TRBV7-5 with TRBJ2-1. TRBV7-5 represents a pseudogene. The CDR3 is 17 residues long. CDR3 sequence reads: CARSLLGPGRSNNEQFF. The CDR3 DNA sequence: TGTGCCAGAAGCCTCCTGGGTCCAGGACGATCGAACAATGAGCAGTTCTTC.